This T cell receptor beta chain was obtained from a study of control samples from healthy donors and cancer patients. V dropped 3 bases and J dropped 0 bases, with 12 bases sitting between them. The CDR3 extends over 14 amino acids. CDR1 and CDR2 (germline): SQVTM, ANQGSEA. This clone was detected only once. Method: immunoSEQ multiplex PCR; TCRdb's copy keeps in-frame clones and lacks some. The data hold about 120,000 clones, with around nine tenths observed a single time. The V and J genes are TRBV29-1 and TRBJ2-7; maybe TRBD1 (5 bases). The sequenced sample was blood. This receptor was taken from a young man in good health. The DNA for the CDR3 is TGCAGCGTTGAGGTCTCAGACAGCTCCTACGAGCAGTACTTC. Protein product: CSVEVSDSSYEQYF.